This T cell receptor beta chain is drawn from a study of T cells after yellow fever vaccination. Broader study findings: Once the booster was given, most primary-vaccination clones reappeared, at about 97% for CD4 and over 75% for CD8. From the bulk population, abundant clonotypes could contaminate and appear within FACS-sorted repertoires.

On this clonotype itself: What it binds is not known.

By 5'RACE template switching, TCR cDNA was produced, with a universal primer site and UMIs added in the process. A single record per CDR3 protein comes from TCRdb applying MiXCR to the 5' RACE reads. The sample gives under 600,000 distinct CDR3 sequences, 20% to 25% of which show up once; roughly a sixth is in the top ten. Trimming pared 4 bases from V and 1 base from J, leaving 8 bases between. The length of the CDR3 is 14 residues. CDR1 SNHLY and CDR2 FYNNEI come from the germline V gene. The TCR was taken from a man between 18 and 29 years old who received the YFV17D yellow fever vaccine. V usage is TRBV2 and J usage is TRBJ1-5; D is unclear. The sample here was PBMCs, taken approximately 22 days after the first yellow fever vaccination. CDR3 sequence (DNA): TGTGCCAGCAGTGGAGTCGACAGCAATCAGCCCCAGCATTTT. Translated, it gives CASSGVDSNQPQHF.